This T cell receptor (beta chain) was sequenced during a study of blood T cell repertoires in COVID-19. Source study methods: Reference gene primer amplification in the assay estimated nucleated cell counts. The repertoire was sequenced with immunoSEQ multiplex PCR; TCRdb's copy has only in-frame clones and lacks some. That table supplies the V and J calls and clone size; D and trimming were determined from the DNA. The sample comprises about 59,000 clones, less than 75% of which are singletons, and 14% rests with the top ten. The V end lost 8 bases, the J end lost 7 bases, and 21 bases lay between the germline ends. This CDR3 comprises 14 residues. Germline lookup yields CDR1 MNHEY and CDR2 SVGAGI.

This clonotype was obtained from a woman in her seventies with acute or convalescent COVID-19. Sequenced material: peripheral blood. The V gene is TRBV6-5, the J gene TRBJ2-7, with a weak D call TRBD2 (5 bases). Written as DNA, the CDR3 is TGTGCCAGCCGCTTTCTAGAGTCCTCGGGGGAGCAGTACTTC. Amino acids: CASRFLESSGEQYF.